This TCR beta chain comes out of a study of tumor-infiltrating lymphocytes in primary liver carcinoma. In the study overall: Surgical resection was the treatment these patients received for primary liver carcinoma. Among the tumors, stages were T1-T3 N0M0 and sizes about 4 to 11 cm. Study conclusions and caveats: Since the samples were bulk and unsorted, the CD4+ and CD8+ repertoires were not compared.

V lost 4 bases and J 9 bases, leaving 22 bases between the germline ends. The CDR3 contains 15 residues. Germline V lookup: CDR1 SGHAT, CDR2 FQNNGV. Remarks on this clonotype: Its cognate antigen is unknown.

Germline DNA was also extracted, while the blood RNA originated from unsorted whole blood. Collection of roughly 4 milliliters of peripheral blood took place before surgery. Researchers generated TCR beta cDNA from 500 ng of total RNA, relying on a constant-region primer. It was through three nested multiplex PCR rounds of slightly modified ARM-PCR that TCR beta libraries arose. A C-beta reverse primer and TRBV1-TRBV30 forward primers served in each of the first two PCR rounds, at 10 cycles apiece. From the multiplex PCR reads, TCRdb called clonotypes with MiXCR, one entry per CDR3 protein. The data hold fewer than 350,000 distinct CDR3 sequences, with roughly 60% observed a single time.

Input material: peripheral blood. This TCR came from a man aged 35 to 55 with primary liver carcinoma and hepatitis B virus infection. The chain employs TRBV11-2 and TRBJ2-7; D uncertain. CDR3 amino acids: CASSSGRVYARVQYF. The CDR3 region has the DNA TGTGCCAGCAGCTCCGGACGGGTTTACGCGCGCGTGCAGTACTTC.